These 21 T cell receptor beta chains came from one sample sequenced in a study of cytomegalovirus exposure and HLA in healthy donors (dated by TCRdb to the late 2010s). Library creation used the immunoSEQ multiplex PCR assay. A mixture of 60 forward primers for TCR Vbeta segments and 13 reverse primers for TCR Jbeta segments was used in the multiplex PCR. Here the immuneACCESS table is served through TCRdb, limited to in-frame sequences with V and J called. Missing clones are a known gap in these copies; in checked studies unresolved V genes cover under half, and the rest lacks a known reason. The table for this sample lists tens of thousands of clones. Jointly, the top ten make up roughly 1.5% of the sample. Sequenced sample: PBMCs. The source of these receptors is a woman aged 55-70 years in good health and CMV-seronegative.

V is TRBV7-2 and J is TRBJ2-5; 11 positions agree with TRBD2. CDR1 and CDR2 (germline): SGHTA, FQGNSA. V shed 6 bases, J shed 3 bases, and the junction held 0 bases outside the gene matches. The length of the CDR3 is 13 residues. The CDR3 region is CASRLAGEETQYF. CDR3 DNA: TGTGCCAGCAGACTAGCGGGAGAAGAGACCCAGTACTTC.

The DNA for the CDR3 is TGTGCCAGCTCACAGGGAGGGGATACTGAAGCTTTCTTT. Residues: CASSQGGDTEAFF. V gene TRBV18 combines with J gene TRBJ1-1, with a possible D match to TRBD1 (5 bases). There are 13 residues in the CDR3. The V gene lost 4 bases and the J gene lost 5 bases, with 11 bases spanning the gap. CDR1 is KGHSH and CDR2 is LQKENI in the germline V gene.

The genes are TRBV11-3 and TRBJ2-7; a possible D gene is TRBD1 (5 bases). V dropped 5 bases and J dropped 3 bases, with 17 bases sitting between them. The CDR3 consists of 15 residues. CDR1 and CDR2 from the germline V gene are SGHNT and YENEEA. The CDR3 reads CASSVGHEAIYEQYF. The DNA of the CDR3 is TGTGCCAGCAGCGTTGGACATGAGGCCATCTACGAGCAGTACTTC.

About this clone: The germline gene is not matched at one end of the junction; a read error may be the cause. The chain joins TRBV7-7 to TRBJ2-1, with 7 bases aligning to TRBD2. The CDR3 totals 16 residues. Germline CDR1 and CDR2: SSHAT and FNYEAQ (reference sequence). CDR3 bases: TGTGCTAGCAGCTTAGTAGCGGGCCCCTCCTACAATGAGCAGTTCTTC. Translated: CASSLVAGPSYNEQFF.

The rearrangement uses TRBV9 and TRBJ2-3, with 10 bases aligning to TRBD1. CDR1 and CDR2 (germline): SGDLS, YYNGEE. The CDR3 is made up of 15 amino acids. The trim removed 3 bases at V and 3 bases at J, leaving 4 bases unmatched. The DNA for the CDR3 is TGTGCCAGCAGCGCCGGACAGGGGGTGACAGATACGCAGTATTTT. Protein product: CASSAGQGVTDTQYF.

The chain carries TRBV5-8 and TRBJ1-4; 7 bases map to TRBD1. After removal of 4 bases from V and 0 bases from J, the junction contained 12 bases not matched to a gene. This CDR3 comprises 18 residues. The germline V gene has CDR1 SGHTS and CDR2 YDEGEE. The CDR3 nucleotides are TGTGCCAGCAGCGTATCCGGGACAGAAATAACAACTAATGAAAAACTGTTTTTT. Translating gives CASSVSGTEITTNEKLFF.

This chain joins TRBV4-1 and TRBJ1-5; 9 positions agree with TRBD1. CDR1 and CDR2 (germline): MGHRA, YSYEKL. The CDR3 spans 17 residues. V lost 1 base to trimming and J lost 9 bases; unmatched junction nucleotides: 13. The CDR3, as DNA: TGCGCCAGCAGCCAAGGGACAGGGGTGATTCTAACGTGGCCCCAGCATTTT. Translation: CASSQGTGVILTWPQHF.

The V gene is TRBV28, the J gene TRBJ1-1; D remains ambiguous. The germline V gene has CDR1 MDHEN and CDR2 SYDVKM. The CDR3 consists of 14 residues. Deletions cut 3 bases from V and 2 bases from J, with 10 bases between. The CDR3 loop reads CASSFLPTNTEAFF. CDR3 bases: TGTGCCAGCAGTTTCCTTCCCACTAACACTGAAGCTTTCTTT.

This rearrangement joins TRBV5-8 to TRBJ2-1; no clear D gene. V dropped 0 bases and J dropped 7 bases, with 17 bases sitting between them. The CDR3 totals 16 residues. The V gene's germline CDR1 is SGHTS and CDR2 YDEGEE. The CDR3 sequence is CASSLVGWANSNEQFF. The CDR3 bases are TGTGCCAGCAGCTTGGTAGGCTGGGCCAACTCAAATGAGCAGTTCTTC.

V usage is TRBV25-1 and J usage is TRBJ2-5, with D possibly TRBD1 on 6 matching bases. The CDR3 has 18 residues. Germline V lookup: CDR1 MGHDK, CDR2 SYGVNS. Trimming pared 3 bases from V and 4 bases from J, leaving 24 bases between. The CDR3 DNA reads as TGTGCCAGCAGTGATCTCCCCGGTGGGGGCGGCCCTCGAGAGACCCAGTACTTC. This translates into CASSDLPGGGGPRETQYF. Full variable domain (missing parts from reference TRBV25-1 and TRBJ2-5): EADIYQTPRYLVIGTGKKITLECSQTMGHDKMYWYQQDPGMELHLIHYSYGVNSTEKGDLSSESTVSRIRTEHFPLTLESARPSHTSQYLCASSDLPGGGGPRETQYFGPGTRLLVL.

The chain joins TRBV6-5 to TRBJ1-5; D not resolved. The V gene's germline CDR1 is MNHEY and CDR2 SVGAGI. Trimming removed 4 bases from V and 5 bases from J, with 9 bases in between. This CDR3 is 13 amino acids long. CDR3: CASSLMGDQPQHF. CDR3 in DNA: TGTGCCAGCAGTTTGATGGGAGATCAGCCCCAGCATTTT.

The chain recombines TRBV11-2 with TRBJ2-5, with 8 bases aligning to TRBD1. The J segment lost 0 bases and the V segment lost 5 bases, leaving 8 bases of the junction unmatched. The CDR3 contains 16 residues. Germline assignment: CDR1 SGHAT and CDR2 FQNNGV. CDR3 region: CASSINPGQDQETQYF. In DNA form, the CDR3 reads TGTGCCAGCAGCATAAATCCGGGACAGGACCAAGAGACCCAGTACTTC.

The V and J genes are TRBV25-1 and TRBJ1-1; no definite D call. Germline lookup yields CDR1 MGHDK and CDR2 SYGVNS. V was cut by 10 bases and J by 6 bases, with 6 bases left in between. The CDR3 length is 9 residues. This CDR3 reads CATGAEAFF. In DNA form, the CDR3 reads TGTGCCACCGGGGCTGAAGCTTTCTTT. The full variable domain, completed using reference TRBV25-1 and TRBJ1-1, is EADIYQTPRYLVIGTGKKITLECSQTMGHDKMYWYQQDPGMELHLIHYSYGVNSTEKGDLSSESTVSRIRTEHFPLTLESARPSHTSQYLCATGAEAFFGQGTRLTVV.

The rearrangement joins TRBV7-2 to TRBJ2-1, with D possibly matching TRBD2 (8 bases). This CDR3 has 15 amino acids. The germline V gene encodes CDR1 SGHTA and CDR2 FQGNSA. V lost 5 bases to trimming and J lost 2 bases, with 13 bases between them. The CDR3 sequence: CASSDSGTAYNEQFF. In nucleotides, the CDR3 is TGTGCCAGCAGCGATAGCGGGACAGCCTACAATGAGCAGTTCTTC.

The rearrangement uses TRBV28 and TRBJ1-2, with D unclear. V lost 6 bases to trimming and J lost 7 bases, with 15 bases between them. The CDR3 is 13 amino acids. Germline values: CDR1 MDHEN, CDR2 SYDVKM. This CDR3 is CASSLSERFGYTF. The CDR3 nucleotides are TGTGCCAGCAGCTTAAGCGAAAGATTTGGCTACACCTTC.

The chain is built from TRBV5-1 and TRBJ2-1; 9 bases map to TRBD2. Per germline, CDR1 SGHRS and CDR2 YFSETQ. V dropped 4 bases and J dropped 3; count of bases not matched to a gene: 8. The CDR3 length is 16 residues. CDR3 loop: CASSQGTSSRYNEQFF. The CDR3 bases are TGCGCCAGCAGCCAAGGGACTAGCAGCCGCTACAATGAGCAGTTCTTC.

The rearrangement uses TRBV10-2 and TRBJ2-1; 14 bases fit TRBD2. In germline, CDR1 is WSHSY, CDR2 SAAADI. The trim removed 4 bases at V and 8 bases at J, leaving 7 bases unmatched. The CDR3 totals 16 residues. CDR3: CASSGTSGRRGDEQFF. The DNA for the CDR3 is TGCGCCAGCAGTGGGACTAGCGGGAGGCGAGGCGATGAGCAGTTCTTC.

This sequence joins TRBV4-1 and TRBJ2-7; D gene uncertain. The CDR3 consists of 14 residues. Trimming took 3 bases from V and 2 from J, leaving 11 bases between them. Germline V gives CDR1 MGHRA, CDR2 YSYEKL. The CDR3, as DNA: TGCGCCAGCAGCCAGATTGACCGGGCCTACGAGCAGTACTTC. It codes for CASSQIDRAYEQYF.

With respect to this clone: At one of its ends the junction is not consistent with the germline gene, which may arise from a read error. The chain has TRBV19 and TRBJ2-1; 7 bases align to TRBD2. There are 13 residues in the CDR3. Germline V CDR1 and CDR2: LNHDA, SQIVND (reference sequence). The CDR3 DNA reads TGTGCGAGTAACGCGGCGGGAGTAGGGGAGCAGTTCTTC. This codes for CASNAAGVGEQFF.

The V call is TRBV5-1, the J call TRBJ2-2; D possibly corresponds to TRBD2 (6 bases). Germline CDR1 and CDR2: SGHRS and YFSETQ. V gave up 4 bases and J gave up 7 bases, with 20 bases separating them. This CDR3 has 16 residues. CDR3 region: CASSPIPGAPGGELFF. The CDR3 nucleotides read TGCGCCAGCAGCCCTATTCCGGGAGCCCCGGGCGGGGAGCTGTTTTTT.

The rearrangement uses TRBV18 and TRBJ2-2, with D possibly matching TRBD2 (6 bases). The CDR3 covers 15 residues. Germline V lookup: CDR1 KGHSH, CDR2 LQKENI. The germline V and J ends were trimmed by 8 bases and 0 bases, with 13 bases remaining between them. The CDR3 DNA reads TGTGCCAGCCACGGGACGGGAGCGAACACCGGGGAGCTGTTTTTT. This gives the protein CASHGTGANTGELFF.